These 18 T cell receptor beta chains were sequenced from one sample in a study of T cell responses to AZD1222 COVID-19 vaccine. Only in-frame clones appear in the TCRdb table, and some are missing; sequencing was by immunoSEQ multiplex PCR. The sample carries about 59,000 clones, 85% to 90% recorded once. Sequenced material: peripheral blood, taken 28 days after the second AZD1222 dose. The receptors derive from an adult who received the AZD1222 COVID-19 vaccine.

V is TRBV5-4 and J is TRBJ1-1; D uncertain. This CDR3 has 16 amino acids. Trimming cost V 0 bases and J 1 base, with 13 bases left between them. Germline V lookup: CDR1 SGHNT, CDR2 YYREEE (reference sequence). CDR3 in amino acids: CASSLVPPKRNTEAFF. In DNA, the CDR3 is TGTGCCAGCAGCTTGGTTCCCCCTAAGAGGAACACTGAAGCTTTCTTT.

The count of this clone is one. The chain combines TRBV4-1 with TRBJ2-1; no clear D gene. The V gene lost 1 base and the J gene lost 3 bases, with 13 bases spanning the gap. The CDR3 length is 16 residues. Looked up from germline, CDR1 is MGHRA and CDR2 is YSYEKL. The CDR3 loop reads CASSQAPSANYNEQFF. The CDR3 coding sequence is TGCGCCAGCAGCCAAGCCCCCAGCGCCAACTACAATGAGCAGTTCTTC.

The chain's CDR3 is CASSPERGKGEQFF. CDR3 nucleotide sequence: TGTGCCAGCAGCCCCGAGCGGGGGAAGGGTGAGCAGTTCTTC. The rearrangement links TRBV7-2 to TRBJ2-1, with TRBD2 identical over 8 bases. Germline V CDR1 and CDR2: SGHTA, FQGNSA. This CDR3 has 14 residues. J lost 9 bases, V lost 5 bases, and 9 bases had no gene match.

This clone was counted only a few times. V usage is TRBV6-1 and J usage is TRBJ1-6; D is undetermined. The CDR3 consists of 12 residues. V shed 3 bases and J shed 8 bases, with 5 bases lying between them. In germline, CDR1 is MNHNS, CDR2 SASEGT. CDR3 loop: CASSDEYSPLHF. Here the CDR3 DNA reads TGTGCCAGCAGTGATGAGTATTCACCCCTCCACTTT.

The rearrangement links TRBV18 to TRBJ2-1; 10 positions match TRBD2. In germline, CDR1 is KGHSH, CDR2 LQKENI. Germline trimming cut 2 bases from V and 4 bases from J; bases unmatched to any gene: 5. The CDR3 is 16 residues long. CDR3 residues: CASSPRTSGGYNEQFF. The CDR3 DNA sequence: TGTGCCAGCTCACCAAGGACTAGCGGAGGGTACAATGAGCAGTTCTTC. The full variable domain, in which reference TRBV18 and TRBJ2-1 provide the parts outside the CDR3, is NAGVMQNPRHLVRRRGQEARLRCSPMKGHSHVYWYRQLPEEGLKFMVYLQKENIIDESGMPKERFSAEFPKEGPSILRIQQVVRGDSAAYFCASSPRTSGGYNEQFFGPGTRLTVL.

The genes are TRBV19 and TRBJ2-3; D ambiguous. V gave up 1 base and J gave up 5 bases, with 1 base separating them. CDR1 is LNHDA and CDR2 is SQIVND in the germline V gene (reference sequence). The CDR3 length is 11 residues. Written as DNA, the CDR3 is TGTGCCAGTAGTATAGGAGATACGCAGTATTTT. It specifies CASSIGDTQYF.

In nucleotides, the CDR3 is TGTGCCAGTAGTATGTGGGGGAAAACTGGAAACACCATATATTTT. It codes for CASSMWGKTGNTIYF. The chain has TRBV19 and TRBJ1-3, with a possible D match to TRBD1 (5 bases). V was pared by 3 bases and J by 2 bases, with 11 bases between. Germline V gene lookup returns CDR1 LNHDA and CDR2 SQIVND (reference sequence). The CDR3 contains 15 residues.

The V call is TRBV7-9, the J call TRBJ2-5; the D call may be TRBD1 or TRBD2 (5 bases each). Trimming pared 7 bases from V and 3 bases from J, leaving 9 bases between. Germline V gene lookup returns CDR1 SEHNR and CDR2 FQNEAQ (reference sequence). This CDR3 has 12 amino acids. CDR3 DNA sequence: TGTGCCAGCACCGGGACGGAAGAGACCCAGTACTTC. Its protein is CASTGTEETQYF.

The chain combines TRBV5-4 with TRBJ1-3; the D is unclear. V lost 4 bases, J lost 0 bases, and 23 bases lay in between. The CDR3 sequence is 19 residues long. Germline V CDR1 and CDR2: SGHNT, YYREEE (reference sequence). DNA for the CDR3: TGTGCCAGCAGCCACGGTGGGAGCAGAGAGCAAATCTCTGGAAACACCATATATTTT. It translates to CASSHGGSREQISGNTIYF.

The chain is built from TRBV5-1 and TRBJ2-5, with 10 bases that match TRBD1. CDR1 is SGHRS and CDR2 is YFSETQ in the germline V gene. The CDR3 runs to 16 residues. V trimming: 4 bases; J trimming: 1 base; junction bases outside the gene matches: 7. The CDR3, as DNA: TGCGCCAGCAGCCTGGGACAGGGGTCGTCCCAAGAGACCCAGTACTTC. This encodes CASSLGQGSSQETQYF.

The genes are TRBV9 and TRBJ1-2, with D possibly matching TRBD1 (6 bases). V was trimmed by 0 bases and J by 4 bases, leaving 13 bases between them. Germline CDR1 reads SGDLS; CDR2 reads YYNGEE. The CDR3 consists of 15 residues. CDR3 loop: CASSVVGGAAYGYTF. CDR3 DNA sequence: TGTGCCAGCAGCGTAGTAGGGGGGGCGGCCTATGGCTACACCTTC.

This chain links TRBV5-4 with TRBJ2-3; D not resolved. The CDR3 extends over 12 amino acids. In germline, CDR1 is SGHNT, CDR2 YYREEE (reference sequence). V shed 1 base and J shed 0 bases, with 0 bases lying between them. The CDR3 sequence is CASSLSTDTQYF. In DNA, the CDR3 is TGTGCCAGCAGCTTGAGCACAGATACGCAGTATTTT.

The V call is TRBV11-2, the J call TRBJ1-5, with D possibly being TRBD1 (5 bases). The CDR3 runs 15 residues. The germline V and J ends were trimmed by 4 bases and 5 bases, with 15 bases remaining between them. CDR1 is SGHAT and CDR2 is FQNNGV in the germline V gene. The CDR3 coding sequence is TGTGCCAGCAGCTCCAGAAAAGGGACGTATCAGCCCCAGCATTTT. Protein sequence: CASSSRKGTYQPQHF.

V gene TRBV6-2 or TRBV6-3 combines with J gene TRBJ2-7; 10 nucleotides match TRBD2. The junction had 8 bases not matched to a gene; V was cut back by 6 bases and J by 6 bases. CDR1 is MNHEY, CDR2 SVGEGT, per germline. This CDR3 comprises 14 residues. This chain's CDR3 is CASSSAGGPREQYF. CDR3 nucleotides: TGTGCCAGCAGCTCAGCGGGAGGGCCCCGCGAGCAGTACTTC.

The J gene is TRBJ2-1, the V gene TRBV10-3, with 11 bases lining up with TRBD2. The germline CDR1 and CDR2 sequences are ENHRY and SYGVKD. The CDR3 runs to 16 residues. V shed 7 bases, J shed 0 bases, and the junction held 5 bases outside the gene matches. Here the CDR3 reads CAITSSGGPSYNEQFF. The CDR3 coding sequence is TGTGCCATCACCTCTAGCGGGGGGCCCTCCTACAATGAGCAGTTCTTC.

This clone showed up just a few times. The chain has TRBV5-6 and TRBJ1-2; 7 bases map to TRBD1. Germline V lookup: CDR1 SGHDT, CDR2 YYEEEE. This CDR3 is built from 15 residues. V gave up 5 bases and J gave up 4 bases; unmatched junction bases: 11. The CDR3 reads CASSIDRVAIYGYTF. The CDR3 bases are TGTGCCAGCAGTATTGACAGGGTGGCCATCTATGGCTACACCTTC.

This chain connects TRBV10-3 to TRBJ2-2; 7 bases fit TRBD1. The germline gives CDR1 ENHRY, CDR2 SYGVKD. The CDR3 is 14 amino acids. V dropped 7 bases and J dropped 7; count of bases not matched to a gene: 9. This CDR3 reads CAINPDRDHGELFF. CDR3 in DNA: TGTGCCATCAACCCAGACAGGGACCACGGGGAGCTGTTTTTT.

The chain couples TRBV27 to TRBJ2-7, with 7 bases fitting TRBD2. Trimming cost V 6 bases and J 4 bases; bases outside gene matches: 18. The CDR3 runs 17 residues. The germline V gene has CDR1 MNHEY and CDR2 SMNVEV (reference sequence). CDR3 loop: CASRGRGLLAETYEQYF. CDR3 DNA sequence: TGTGCCAGCAGGGGGAGGGGACTCCTCGCCGAGACTTACGAGCAGTACTTC.